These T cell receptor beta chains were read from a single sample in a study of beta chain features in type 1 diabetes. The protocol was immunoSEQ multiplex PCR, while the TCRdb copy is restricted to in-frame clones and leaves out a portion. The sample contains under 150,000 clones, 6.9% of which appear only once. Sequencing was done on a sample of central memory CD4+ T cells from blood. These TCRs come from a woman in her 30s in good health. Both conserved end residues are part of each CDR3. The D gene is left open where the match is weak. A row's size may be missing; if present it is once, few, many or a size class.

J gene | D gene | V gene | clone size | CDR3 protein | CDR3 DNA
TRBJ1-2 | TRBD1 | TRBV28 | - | CASSLQGAVGYTF | TGTGCCAGCAGTTTACAGGGGGCTGTCGGCTACACCTTC
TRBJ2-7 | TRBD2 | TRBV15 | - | CATSTLGLADSYEQYF | TGTGCCACCAGCACCTTAGGACTAGCGGACTCCTACGAGCAGTACTTC
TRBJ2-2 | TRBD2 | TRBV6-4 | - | CASSPIAGAFGELFF | TGTGCCAGCAGTCCAATAGCGGGAGCCTTCGGGGAGCTGTTTTTT
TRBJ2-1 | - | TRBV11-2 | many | CASSFGGSTNEQFF | TGTGCCAGCAGCTTCGGCGGGTCCACCAATGAGCAGTTCTTC
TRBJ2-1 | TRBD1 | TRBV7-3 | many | CASSLIHLQGNEQFF | TGTGCCAGCAGCTTAATCCACCTACAGGGGAATGAGCAGTTCTTC
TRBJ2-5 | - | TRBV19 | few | CASSIGGGEETQYF | TGTGCCAGTAGTATCGGGGGTGGCGAAGAGACCCAGTACTTC
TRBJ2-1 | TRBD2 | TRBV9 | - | CASSETGGRNNEQFF | TGTGCCAGCAGCGAAACGGGAGGGAGAAACAATGAGCAGTTCTTC
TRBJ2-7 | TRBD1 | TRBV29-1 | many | CSVDGQGADEQYF | TGCAGCGTTGACGGACAGGGGGCGGACGAGCAGTACTTC
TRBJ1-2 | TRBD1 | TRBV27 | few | CASSPGQGAIHGYTF | TGTGCCAGCAGTCCCGGACAGGGGGCGATCCATGGCTACACCTTC
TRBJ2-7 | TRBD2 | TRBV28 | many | CASGGRTLGEQYF | TGTGCCAGCGGCGGGAGGACCCTTGGAGAGCAGTACTTC
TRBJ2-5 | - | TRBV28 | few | CASSVSIPPETQYF | TGTGCCAGCAGTGTTAGTATACCACCAGAGACCCAGTACTTC
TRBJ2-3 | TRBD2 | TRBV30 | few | CAWSTASGRTDTQYF | TGTGCCTGGAGTACAGCTAGCGGGAGGACAGATACGCAGTATTTT
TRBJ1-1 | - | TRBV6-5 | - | CASSSTNTEAFF | TGTGCCAGCAGCAGTACGAACACTGAAGCTTTCTTT
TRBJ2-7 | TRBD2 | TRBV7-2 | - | CASRRNVGTSGRALEQYF | TGTGCCAGCAGACGTAACGTCGGGACTAGCGGGAGGGCGCTAGAGCAGTACTTC
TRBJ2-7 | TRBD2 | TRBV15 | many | CATSTTSGEQYF | TGTGCCACCAGCACCACTAGCGGCGAGCAGTACTTC
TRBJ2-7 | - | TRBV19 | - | CASSIGATGKFYEQYF | TGTGCCAGTAGTATAGGAGCAACAGGGAAGTTCTACGAGCAGTACTTC